Below, one TCR beta chain is given with its context. The antigen is not known. The germline V gene has CDR1 SEHNR and CDR2 FQNEAQ (reference sequence). CDR3 length: 13 residues. V lost 4 bases, J lost 0 bases, and 4 bases lay in between. Generated by immunoSEQ multiplex PCR, the TCRdb table keeps only in-frame clones and is missing some. The data show roughly 120,000 clones, roughly 86% seen once. The record originates from a study of T cell responses to AZD1222 COVID-19 vaccine. Broader study findings: Dominant CD4 TCR responses targeted spike regions 160-218 and 743-854.

This material consisted of peripheral blood, taken on day 0 of AZD1222 vaccination. The receptor comes from an adult in good health. The V call is TRBV7-9, the J call TRBJ1-3; unclear D gene. The CDR3 DNA is TGTGCCAGCAGCTCTCCCTCTGGAAACACCATATATTTT. Residues: CASSSPSGNTIYF.